This T cell receptor beta chain is drawn from a study of CD8 T cells in ankylosing spondylitis. From germline, CDR1 is DFQATT and CDR2 SNEGSKA (reference sequence). CDR3 length: 15 residues. Between the trimmed V and J ends, which lost 0 bases and 0 bases, there was a span of 11 bases. Each TCR beta library was made by quantitative 5'-RACE that incorporated molecular barcodes. From the 5' RACE reads, TCRdb called clonotypes with MiXCR, one entry per CDR3 protein. This sample yields 150,000 to 200,000 distinct CDR3 sequences, of which over 10% are seen a single time; approximately 10% belongs to the top ten. Findings and caveats of the study: The authors reported significant enrichment of disease-linked clones in matched ankylosing spondylitis synovial fluid.

This clonotype was seen repeatedly, ten times or more. The antigen is not known. Sample: blood, either unsorted or a sorted T cell fraction (not recorded which). The chain uses TRBV20-1 and TRBJ1-1; no clear D gene. The source is a female donor with ankylosing spondylitis or in good health (not recorded which). As DNA, the CDR3 is TGCAGTGCTAGAGATTTGACCGGCGTGAACACTGAAGCTTTCTTT. Translation gives CSARDLTGVNTEAFF.